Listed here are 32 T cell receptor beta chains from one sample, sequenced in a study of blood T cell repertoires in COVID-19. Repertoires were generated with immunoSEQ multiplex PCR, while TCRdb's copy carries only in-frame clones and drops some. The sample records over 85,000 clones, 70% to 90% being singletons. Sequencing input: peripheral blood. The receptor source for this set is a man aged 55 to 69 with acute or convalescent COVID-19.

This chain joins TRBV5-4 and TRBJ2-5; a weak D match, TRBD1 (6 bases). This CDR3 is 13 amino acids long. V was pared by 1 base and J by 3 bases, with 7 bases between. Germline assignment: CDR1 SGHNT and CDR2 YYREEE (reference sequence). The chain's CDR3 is CASSLKGEETQYF. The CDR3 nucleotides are TGTGCCAGCAGCTTGAAGGGGGAAGAGACCCAGTACTTC.

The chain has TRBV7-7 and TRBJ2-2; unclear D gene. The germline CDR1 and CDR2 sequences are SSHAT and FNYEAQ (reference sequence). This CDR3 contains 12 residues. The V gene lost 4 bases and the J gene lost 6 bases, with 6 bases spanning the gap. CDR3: CASSSVPGELFF. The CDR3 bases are TGTGCCAGCAGCTCCGTCCCCGGGGAGCTGTTTTTT.

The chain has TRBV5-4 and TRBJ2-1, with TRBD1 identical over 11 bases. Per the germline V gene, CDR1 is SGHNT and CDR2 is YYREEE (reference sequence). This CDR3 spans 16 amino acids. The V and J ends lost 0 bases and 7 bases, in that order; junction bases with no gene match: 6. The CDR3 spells CASSLARTGGLNEQFF. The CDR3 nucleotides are TGTGCCAGCAGCTTGGCGAGGACAGGGGGCCTGAATGAGCAGTTCTTC. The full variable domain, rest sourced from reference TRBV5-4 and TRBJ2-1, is ETGVTQSPTHLIKTRGQQVTLRCSSQSGHNTVSWYQQALGQGPQFIFQYYREEENGRGNFPPRFSGLQFPNYSSELNVNALELDDSALYLCASSLARTGGLNEQFFGPGTRLTVL.

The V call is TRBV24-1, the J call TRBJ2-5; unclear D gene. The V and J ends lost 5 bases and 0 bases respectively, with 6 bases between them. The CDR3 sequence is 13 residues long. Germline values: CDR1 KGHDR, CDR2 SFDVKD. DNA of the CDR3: TGTGCCACCAGTGTTGCGTACCAAGAGACCCAGTACTTC. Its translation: CATSVAYQETQYF.

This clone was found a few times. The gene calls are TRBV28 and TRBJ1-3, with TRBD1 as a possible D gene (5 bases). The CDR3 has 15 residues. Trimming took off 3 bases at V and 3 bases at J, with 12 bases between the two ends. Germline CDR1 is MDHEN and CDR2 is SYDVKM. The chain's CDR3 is CASSFPGISGNTIYF. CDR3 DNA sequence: TGTGCCAGCAGTTTCCCAGGGATTAGTGGAAACACCATATATTTT.

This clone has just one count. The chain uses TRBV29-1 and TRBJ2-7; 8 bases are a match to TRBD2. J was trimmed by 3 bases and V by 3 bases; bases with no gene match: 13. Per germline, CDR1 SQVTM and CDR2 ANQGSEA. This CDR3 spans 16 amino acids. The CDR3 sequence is CSVDVVLSGGFYEQYF. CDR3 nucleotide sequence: TGCAGCGTTGATGTGGTTTTAAGCGGGGGCTTCTACGAGCAGTACTTC.

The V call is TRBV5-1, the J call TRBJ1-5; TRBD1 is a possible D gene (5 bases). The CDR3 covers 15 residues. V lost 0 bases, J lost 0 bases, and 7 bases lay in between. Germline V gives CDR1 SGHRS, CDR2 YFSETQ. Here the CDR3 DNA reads TGCGCCAGCAGCTTGGGACAGAATAGCAATCAGCCCCAGCATTTT. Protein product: CASSLGQNSNQPQHF.

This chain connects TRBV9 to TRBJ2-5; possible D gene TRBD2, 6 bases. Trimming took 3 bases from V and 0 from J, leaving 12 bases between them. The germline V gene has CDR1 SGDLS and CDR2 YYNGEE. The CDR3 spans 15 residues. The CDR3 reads CASSAGTQNQETQYF. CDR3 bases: TGTGCCAGCAGCGCCGGGACTCAGAACCAAGAGACCCAGTACTTC.

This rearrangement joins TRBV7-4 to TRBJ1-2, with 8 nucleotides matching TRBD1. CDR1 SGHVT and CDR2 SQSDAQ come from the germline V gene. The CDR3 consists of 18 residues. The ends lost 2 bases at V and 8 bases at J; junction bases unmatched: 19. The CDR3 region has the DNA TGTGCCAGCAGCTTACGGTTCATTTTCGGGCAGGGGGCTTGGGGCTACACCTTC. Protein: CASSLRFIFGQGAWGYTF.

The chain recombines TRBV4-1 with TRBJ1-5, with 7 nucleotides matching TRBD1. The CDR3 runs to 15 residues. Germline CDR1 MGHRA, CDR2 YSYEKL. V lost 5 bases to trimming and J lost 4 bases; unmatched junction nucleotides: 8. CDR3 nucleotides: TGCGCCAGCAGCGTCCGGGACAGTCAAAATCAGCCCCAGCATTTT. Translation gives CASSVRDSQNQPQHF.

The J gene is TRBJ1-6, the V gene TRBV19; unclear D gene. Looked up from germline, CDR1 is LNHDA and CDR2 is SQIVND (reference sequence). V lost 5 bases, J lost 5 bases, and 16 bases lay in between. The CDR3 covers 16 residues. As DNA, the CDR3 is TGTGCCAGTAGTTCCCCCCGGGGTCAAAATAATTCACCCCTCCACTTT. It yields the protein CASSSPRGQNNSPLHF.

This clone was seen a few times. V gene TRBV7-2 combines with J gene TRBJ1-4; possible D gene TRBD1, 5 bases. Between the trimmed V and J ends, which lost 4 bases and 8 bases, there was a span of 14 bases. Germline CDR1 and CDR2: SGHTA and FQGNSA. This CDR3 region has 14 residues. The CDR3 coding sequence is TGTGCCAGCAGCTCCTATAGGGGCAGCGAAAAACTGTTTTTT. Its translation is CASSSYRGSEKLFF.

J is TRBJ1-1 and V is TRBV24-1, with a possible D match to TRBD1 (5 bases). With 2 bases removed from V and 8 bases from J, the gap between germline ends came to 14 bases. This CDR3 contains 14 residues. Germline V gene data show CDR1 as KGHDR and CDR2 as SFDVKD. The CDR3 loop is CATSDYGTGAEAFF. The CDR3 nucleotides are TGTGCCACCAGTGATTACGGAACTGGGGCGGAAGCTTTCTTT.

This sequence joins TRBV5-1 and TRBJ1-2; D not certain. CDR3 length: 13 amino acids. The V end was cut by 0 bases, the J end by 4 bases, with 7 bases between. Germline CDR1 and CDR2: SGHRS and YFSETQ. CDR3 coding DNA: TGCGCCAGCAGCTTGGGAACTTCCTATGGCTACACCTTC. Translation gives CASSLGTSYGYTF.

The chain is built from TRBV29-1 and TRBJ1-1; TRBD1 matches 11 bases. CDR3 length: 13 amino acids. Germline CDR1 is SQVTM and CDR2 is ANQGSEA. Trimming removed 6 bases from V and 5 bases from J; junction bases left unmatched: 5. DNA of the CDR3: TGCAGCGTCGGACAGGGGGCAGGTACTGAAGCTTTCTTT. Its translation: CSVGQGAGTEAFF.

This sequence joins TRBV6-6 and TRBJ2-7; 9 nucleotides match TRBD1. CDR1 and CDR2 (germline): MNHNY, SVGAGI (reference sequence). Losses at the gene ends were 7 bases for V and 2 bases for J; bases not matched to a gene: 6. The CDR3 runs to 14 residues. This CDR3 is CASNIQGAAYEQYF. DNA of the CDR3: TGTGCCAGCAATATACAGGGGGCGGCCTACGAGCAGTACTTC.

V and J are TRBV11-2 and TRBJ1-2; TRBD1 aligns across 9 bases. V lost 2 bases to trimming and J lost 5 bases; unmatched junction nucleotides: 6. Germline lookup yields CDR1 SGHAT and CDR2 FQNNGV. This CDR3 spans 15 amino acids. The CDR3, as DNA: TGTGCCAGCAGCTTACGTGGGACAGGGTGGTATGGCTACACCTTC. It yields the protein CASSLRGTGWYGYTF.

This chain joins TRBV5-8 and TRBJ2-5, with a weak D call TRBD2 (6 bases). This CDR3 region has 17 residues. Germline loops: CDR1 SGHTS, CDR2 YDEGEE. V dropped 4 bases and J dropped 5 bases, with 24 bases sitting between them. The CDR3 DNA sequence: TGTGCCAGCAGCCCCGGGCGGGGCATAGGTGCCATTGAGACCCAGTACTTC. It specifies CASSPGRGIGAIETQYF.

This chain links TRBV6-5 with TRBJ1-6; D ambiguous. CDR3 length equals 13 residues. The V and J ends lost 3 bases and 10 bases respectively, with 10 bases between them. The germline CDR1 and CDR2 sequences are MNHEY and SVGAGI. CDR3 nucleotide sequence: TGTGCCAGCAGTTATATTCGGGGATCACCCCTCCACTTT. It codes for CASSYIRGSPLHF.

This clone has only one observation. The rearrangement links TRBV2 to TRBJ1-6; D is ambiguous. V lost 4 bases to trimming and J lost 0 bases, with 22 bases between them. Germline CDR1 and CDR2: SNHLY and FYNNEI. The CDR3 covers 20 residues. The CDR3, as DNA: TGTGCCAGCAGTGGTCGGGATGGTCATACCCCGAGCTCCTATAATTCACCCCTCCACTTT. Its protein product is CASSGRDGHTPSSYNSPLHF.

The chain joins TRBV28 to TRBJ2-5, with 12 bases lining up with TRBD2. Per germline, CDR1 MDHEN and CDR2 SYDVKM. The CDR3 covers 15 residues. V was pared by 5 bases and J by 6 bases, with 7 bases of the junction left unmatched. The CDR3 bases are TGTGCCAGCAGTCAAACTAGCGGGAGGTTTAAGACCCAGTACTTC. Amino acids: CASSQTSGRFKTQYF.

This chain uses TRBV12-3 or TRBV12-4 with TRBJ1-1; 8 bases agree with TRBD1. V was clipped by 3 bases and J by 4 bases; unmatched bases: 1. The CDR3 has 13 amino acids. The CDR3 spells CASSFQGATEAFF. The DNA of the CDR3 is TGTGCCAGCAGTTTTCAGGGGGCCACTGAAGCTTTCTTT.

In nucleotides, the CDR3 is TGTGCCAGCAGTGAAGCGTGGGGACAGGGCACAGATACGCAGTATTTT. Translating it yields CASSEAWGQGTDTQYF. J is TRBJ2-3 and V is TRBV6-1; 8 bases line up with TRBD1. This CDR3 has 16 residues. Germline V gives CDR1 MNHNS, CDR2 SASEGT. V shed 0 bases and J 1 base; nucleotides not matched to a gene: 3.

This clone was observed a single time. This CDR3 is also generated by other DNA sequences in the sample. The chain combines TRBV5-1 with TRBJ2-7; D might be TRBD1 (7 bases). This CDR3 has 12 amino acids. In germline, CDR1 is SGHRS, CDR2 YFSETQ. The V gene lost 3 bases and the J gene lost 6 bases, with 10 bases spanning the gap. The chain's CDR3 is CASSSQGGEQYF. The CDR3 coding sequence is TGCGCCAGCAGCTCGCAGGGGGGCGAGCAGTACTTC.

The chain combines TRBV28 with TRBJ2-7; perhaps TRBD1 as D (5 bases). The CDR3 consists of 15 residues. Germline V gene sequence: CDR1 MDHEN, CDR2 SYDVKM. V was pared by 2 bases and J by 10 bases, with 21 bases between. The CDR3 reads CASSLKRGTLRGQYF. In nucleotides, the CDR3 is TGTGCCAGCAGTTTAAAAAGGGGTACCCTACGAGGACAGTACTTC.

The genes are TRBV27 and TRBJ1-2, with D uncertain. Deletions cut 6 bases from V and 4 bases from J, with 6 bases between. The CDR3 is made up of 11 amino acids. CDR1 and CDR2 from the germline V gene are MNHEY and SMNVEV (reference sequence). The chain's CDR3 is CASSPSYGYTF. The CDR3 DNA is TGTGCCAGCAGCCCTTCCTATGGCTACACCTTC.

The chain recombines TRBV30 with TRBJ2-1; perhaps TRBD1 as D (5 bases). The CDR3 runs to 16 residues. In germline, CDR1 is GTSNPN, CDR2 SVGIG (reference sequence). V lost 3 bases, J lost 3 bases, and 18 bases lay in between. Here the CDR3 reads CAWSTHQGSLYNEQFF. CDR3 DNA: TGTGCCTGGAGCACTCATCAGGGTAGCCTCTACAATGAGCAGTTCTTC.

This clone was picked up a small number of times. The CDR3 DNA sequence: TGTGCCAGCTCACAGGGGGCAGGCAATCAGCCCCAGCATTTT. Its translation: CASSQGAGNQPQHF. The J gene is TRBJ1-5, the V gene TRBV18, with 7 bases aligning to TRBD1. Unmatched junction bases numbered 2, after V lost 4 bases and J lost 2 bases. CDR1 and CDR2 (germline): KGHSH, LQKENI. CDR3 length equals 14 residues.

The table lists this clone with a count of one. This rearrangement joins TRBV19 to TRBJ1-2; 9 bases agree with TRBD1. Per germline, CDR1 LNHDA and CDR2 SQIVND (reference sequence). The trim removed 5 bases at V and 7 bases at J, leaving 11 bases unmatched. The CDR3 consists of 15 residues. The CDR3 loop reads CASSPLGTGFSGYTF. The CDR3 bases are TGTGCCAGTAGTCCCCTGGGGACAGGGTTTTCTGGCTACACCTTC. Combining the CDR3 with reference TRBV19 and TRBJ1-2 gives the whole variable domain DGGITQSPKYLFRKEGQNVTLSCEQNLNHDAMYWYRQDPGQGLRLIYYSQIVNDFQKGDIAEGYSVSREKKESFPLTVTSAQKNPTAFYLCASSPLGTGFSGYTFGSGTRLTVV.

Written as DNA, the CDR3 is TGCAGCGTTGGTGGTGGGCAGGGAGCTTTCTTT. It encodes CSVGGGQGAFF. The chain uses TRBV29-1 and TRBJ1-1, with a tentative D call TRBD1 (5 bases). The CDR3 runs 11 residues. Per the germline V gene, CDR1 is SQVTM and CDR2 is ANQGSEA. V lost 4 bases, J lost 10 bases, and 13 bases lay in between. Looking up the rest from reference TRBV29-1 and TRBJ1-1 gives the full variable domain: SAVISQKPSRDICQRGTSLTIQCQVDSQVTMMFWYRQQPGQSLTLIATANQGSEATYESGFVIDKFPISRPNLTFSTLTVSNMSPEDSSIYLCSVGGGQGAFFGQGTRLTVV.

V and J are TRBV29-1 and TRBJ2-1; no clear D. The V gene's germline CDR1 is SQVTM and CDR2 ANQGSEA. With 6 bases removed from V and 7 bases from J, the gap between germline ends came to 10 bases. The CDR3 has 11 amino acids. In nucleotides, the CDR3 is TGCAGCGTCAGCGTTTCGAATGAGCAGTTCTTC. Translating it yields CSVSVSNEQFF.

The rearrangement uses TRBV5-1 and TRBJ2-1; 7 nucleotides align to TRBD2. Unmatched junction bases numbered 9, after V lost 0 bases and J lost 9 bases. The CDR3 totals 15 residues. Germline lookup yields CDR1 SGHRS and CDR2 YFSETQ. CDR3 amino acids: CASSLVAGVKVEQFF. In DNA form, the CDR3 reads TGCGCCAGCAGCTTGGTGGCGGGGGTGAAGGTTGAGCAGTTCTTC.